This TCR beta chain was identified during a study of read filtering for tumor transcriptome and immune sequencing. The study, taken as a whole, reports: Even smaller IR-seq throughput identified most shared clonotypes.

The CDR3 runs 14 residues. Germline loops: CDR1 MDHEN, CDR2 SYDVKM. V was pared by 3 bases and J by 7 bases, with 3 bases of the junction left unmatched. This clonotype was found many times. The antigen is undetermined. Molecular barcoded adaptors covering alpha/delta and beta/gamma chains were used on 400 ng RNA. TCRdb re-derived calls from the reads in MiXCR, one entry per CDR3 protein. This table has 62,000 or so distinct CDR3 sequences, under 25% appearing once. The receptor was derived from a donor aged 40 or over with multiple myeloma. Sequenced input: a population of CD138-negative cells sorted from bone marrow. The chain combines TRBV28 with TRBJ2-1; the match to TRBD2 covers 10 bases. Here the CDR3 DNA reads TGTGCCAGCAGTTTTACTAGCGGGAAAAATGAGCAGTTCTTC. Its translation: CASSFTSGKNEQFF.